This T cell receptor beta chain was sequenced for a study of radiotherapy plus CTLA-4 blockade in lung cancer (dated by TCRdb to 2016 to 2019). For context, the study as a whole: Among enrolled patients, roughly 17% had an objective response and 25% to 40% reached disease control.

Ends trimmed: V by 0 bases, J by 7 bases; bases unmatched to a gene: 4. Via the germline V gene, CDR1 is LGHNA and CDR2 YNFKEQ. From its cysteine to its phenylalanine, the CDR3 spans 15 amino acids. The sequence is cut down to CDR3 DNA, 45 bases in frame from base 1. Broader findings and caveats from the paper: Early dynamic changes in blood T cell clones, together with increased serum interferon-beta after radiation, were reported as the strongest predictors of response. After treatment with radiotherapy and ipilimumab, TCR clones that originated in tumors expanded in peripheral blood.

To prepare the library, the immunoSEQ multiplex PCR assay was applied. TCRdb retrieved this table from immuneACCESS and kept in-frame rearrangements only. Not all clones are present; in checked studies, unresolved V genes account for under half, and no reason is known for the remainder. The sample table shows more than 95,000 clones, and about four fifths are seen once. 2.5% to 3% of the sample is taken by the ten largest. This clone was found once. Which antigen it targets is not known. Base-call qualities are not available, and no considerably larger clone is one nucleotide away. The study evaluated CTLA-4 blockade (ipilimumab) given together with focal radiation therapy in patients who had chemo-refractory metastatic non-small-cell lung cancer.

Recombination joined TRBV4-2 with TRBJ1-5; TRBD1 fits 9 bases in the junction. This receptor was obtained from a human donor with non-small cell lung cancer who had a partial response to radiotherapy plus ipilimumab. Some clones in this sample may be carry-over from other donors' samples. Sequencing was performed on peripheral blood, taken from a patient treated with radiotherapy plus ipilimumab. In nucleotide form, the sequence is TGTGCCAGCAGCCAAGAGGGGACAGGGTACCAGCCCCAGCATTTT. Its protein is CASSQEGTGYQPQHF.